This record concerns one T cell receptor beta chain sequence. The protocol was immunoSEQ multiplex PCR, while the TCRdb copy is restricted to in-frame clones and leaves out a portion. The table includes some 140,000 clones, approximately 91% detected once. This record belongs to a study of control samples from healthy donors and cancer patients. Looked up from germline, CDR1 is LGHNA and CDR2 is YNFKEQ. Trimming shortened V by 0 bases and J by 0 bases, and 6 bases separated the two germline ends. The CDR3 totals 16 residues. This clonotype was obtained from a young woman in good health. Sequencing was performed on blood. The chain uses TRBV4-2 and TRBJ2-6; possibly TRBD1 or TRBD2 for D (5 bases each). The CDR3 here is CASSQERGSGANVLTF. The CDR3, as DNA: TGTGCCAGCAGCCAAGAGAGGGGCTCTGGGGCCAACGTCCTGACTTTC.